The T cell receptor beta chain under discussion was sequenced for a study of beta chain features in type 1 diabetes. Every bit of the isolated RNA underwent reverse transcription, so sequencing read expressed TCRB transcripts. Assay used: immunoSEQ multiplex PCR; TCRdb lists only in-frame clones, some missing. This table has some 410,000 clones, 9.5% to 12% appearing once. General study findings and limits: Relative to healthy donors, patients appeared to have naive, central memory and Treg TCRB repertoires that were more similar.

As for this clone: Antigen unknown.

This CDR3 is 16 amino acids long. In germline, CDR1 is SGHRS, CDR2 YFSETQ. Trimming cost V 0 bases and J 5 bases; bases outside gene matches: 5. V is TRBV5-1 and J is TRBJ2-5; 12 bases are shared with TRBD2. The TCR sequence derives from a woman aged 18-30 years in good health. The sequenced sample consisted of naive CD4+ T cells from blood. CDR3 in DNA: TGCGCCAGCAGCTTGGCAGGACTAGCGGGACGGGAGACCCAGTACTTC. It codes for CASSLAGLAGRETQYF.